Presented here are 23 T cell receptor beta chains from one specimen sequenced in a study of CD8 T cells in Susac syndrome. Reverse transcription of roughly 0.5 to 1 ug RNA was carried out with random hexamers. TCRdb reprocessed the immunoSEQ multiplex PCR reads via MiXCR and lists one record per CDR3 protein. Of over 300,000 distinct CDR3 sequences in the sample, 90% to 95% were seen once. The sequencing input was CD4+ T cells from PBMCs. These receptors were collected from a human donor with multiple sclerosis.

J is TRBJ2-3 and V is TRBV19, with D perhaps TRBD1 (6 bases). V lost 9 bases and J 0 bases, leaving 13 bases between the germline ends. Germline V gene sequence: CDR1 LNHDA, CDR2 SQIVND (reference sequence). This CDR3 has 14 residues. The CDR3 nucleotides read TGTGCCAGCCTGGACAGTCCTAGCACAGATACGCAGTATTTT. Translated, it gives CASLDSPSTDTQYF.

V gene TRBV5-1 combines with J gene TRBJ2-5; D ambiguous. Trimming took 4 bases from V and 5 from J, leaving 9 bases between them. The germline V gene encodes CDR1 SGHRS and CDR2 YFSETQ. This CDR3 region has 12 residues. The CDR3 coding sequence is TGCGCCAGCAGCCAAGCCATGGAGACCCAGTACTTC. Its protein product is CASSQAMETQYF. Full variable domain (missing parts from reference TRBV5-1 and TRBJ2-5): KAGVTQTPRYLIKTRGQQVTLSCSPISGHRSVSWYQQTPGQGLQFLFEYFSETQRNKGNFPGRFSGRQFSNSRSEMNVSTLELGDSALYLCASSQAMETQYFGPGTRLLVL.

The chain recombines TRBV5-6 with TRBJ2-7; D remains ambiguous. Germline loops: CDR1 SGHDT, CDR2 YYEEEE. This CDR3 contains 12 residues. Trimming removed 3 bases from V and 3 bases from J, with 7 bases in between. The CDR3 is CASSSPFYEQYF. DNA of the CDR3: TGTGCCAGCAGCTCACCATTCTACGAGCAGTACTTC.

The gene calls are TRBV18 and TRBJ2-7; 11 bases fit TRBD1. The V segment lost 1 base and the J segment 2 bases; nucleotides outside the gene matches: 1. The CDR3 runs to 15 residues. Germline loops: CDR1 KGHSH, CDR2 LQKENI. The CDR3 DNA sequence: TGTGCCAGCTCACCACAGGGACAGGGGGCCTACGAGCAGTACTTC. This encodes CASSPQGQGAYEQYF.

The chain uses TRBV5-6 and TRBJ2-1; TRBD2 matches at 12 bases. V was clipped by 4 bases and J by 6 bases; unmatched bases: 11. This CDR3 comprises 17 residues. Germline assignment: CDR1 SGHDT and CDR2 YYEEEE. In nucleotides, the CDR3 is TGTGCCAGCAGCCCAGCTAGCGGGAGGGCCGTTGGCAATGAGCAGTTCTTC. It encodes CASSPASGRAVGNEQFF.

The chain carries TRBV6-2 or TRBV6-3 and TRBJ2-7; TRBD1 is a possible D gene (6 bases). The V end was cut by 7 bases, the J end by 7 bases, with 20 bases between. Per the germline V gene, CDR1 is MNHEY and CDR2 is SVGEGT. The length of the CDR3 is 14 residues. The CDR3 spells CASNPTPRRGEQYF. CDR3 DNA: TGTGCCAGCAACCCCACTCCTCGAAGGGGGGAGCAGTACTTC.

This chain links TRBV2 with TRBJ1-2; no clear D gene. The V and J ends lost 3 bases and 7 bases respectively, with 9 bases between them. The germline V gene encodes CDR1 SNHLY and CDR2 FYNNEI. The CDR3 consists of 12 residues. DNA for the CDR3: TGTGCCAGCAGTGAGGACGAGGGTGGCTACACCTTC. Amino acid sequence: CASSEDEGGYTF.

This chain joins TRBV10-3 and TRBJ2-3, with D possibly TRBD2 on 6 matching bases. The CDR3 has 15 amino acids. Germline loops: CDR1 ENHRY, CDR2 SYGVKD. V lost 5 bases, J lost 2 bases, and 14 bases lay in between. The CDR3: CAISSGLRNTDTQYF. The CDR3 DNA is TGTGCCATCAGTTCGGGACTTAGAAACACAGATACGCAGTATTTT.

This chain connects TRBV12-5 to TRBJ2-2; possible D gene TRBD2, 6 bases. This CDR3 is built from 16 residues. Germline lookup yields CDR1 LGHNT and CDR2 FRNRAP. The ends were cut back, 6 bases at V and 4 bases at J, with 18 bases in the middle. CDR3 loop: CASGRLAASSTGELFF. CDR3 bases: TGTGCTAGTGGCCGGTTAGCGGCAAGTAGCACCGGGGAGCTGTTTTTT.

The V call is TRBV5-1, the J call TRBJ1-2, with 10 bases that match TRBD1. Germline CDR1 is SGHRS and CDR2 is YFSETQ. Trimming removed 4 bases from V and 10 bases from J; junction bases left unmatched: 16. The CDR3 extends over 16 amino acids. The DNA of the CDR3 is TGCGCCAGCAGCCTCTACGCTCCGGGACAGGGGTCGGACTACACCTTC. It specifies CASSLYAPGQGSDYTF.

The gene calls are TRBV20-1 and TRBJ1-1, with TRBD1 matching 7 bases. CDR1 and CDR2 from the germline V gene are DFQATT and SNEGSKA (reference sequence). The V gene end was trimmed by 6 bases and the J gene end by 1 base; junction bases not matched to a gene: 5. The CDR3 runs to 13 residues. In DNA, the CDR3 is TGCAGTGCGGCAGGGGGGAGGAACACTGAAGCTTTCTTT. Amino acid sequence: CSAAGGRNTEAFF.

The chain combines TRBV27 with TRBJ2-3; TRBD2 agrees at 8 bases. This CDR3 contains 15 residues. The germline CDR1 and CDR2 sequences are MNHEY and SMNVEV (reference sequence). Germline trimming cut 4 bases from V and 7 bases from J; bases unmatched to any gene: 10. The CDR3 loop reads CASSSSLAGWNTQYF. The CDR3 bases are TGTGCCAGCAGTTCCTCCCTAGCGGGTTGGAATACGCAGTATTTT.

The chain joins TRBV19 to TRBJ2-1; TRBD2 matches 9 bases. Per germline, CDR1 LNHDA and CDR2 SQIVND (reference sequence). Trimming took 4 bases from V and 8 from J; bases not matched to a gene: 15. The CDR3 is 17 residues long. As DNA, the CDR3 is TGTGCCAGTAGTACCGAATCCCCCCTAGCGGGGTTCCATGAGCAGTTCTTC. Protein: CASSTESPLAGFHEQFF.

The chain uses TRBV6-6 and TRBJ1-1, with 7 bases identical to TRBD1. The CDR3 contains 13 residues. The V segment lost 6 bases and the J segment 11 bases; nucleotides outside the gene matches: 12. Germline CDR1 reads MNHNY; CDR2 reads SVGAGI (reference sequence). The CDR3 loop is CASSTGEERAAFF. The DNA of the CDR3 is TGTGCCAGCAGCACAGGGGAGGAGAGGGCGGCTTTCTTT.

Comments on this clonotype: Likely a read error: the CDR3 ends without its conserved phenylalanine or tryptophan. V and J are TRBV30 and TRBJ1-1, with TRBD1 matching 10 bases. CDR1 and CDR2 from the germline V gene are GTSNPN and SVGIG (reference sequence). There are 13 residues in the CDR3. The V and J ends lost 5 bases and 4 bases, in that order; junction bases with no gene match: 4. The CDR3 is CAWGTGVFTEAFL. The CDR3 region has the DNA TGTGCCTGGGGGACAGGGGTATTCACTGAAGCTTTCCTT.

The chain combines TRBV20-1 with TRBJ2-7; TRBD2 aligns across 8 bases. The ends lost 7 bases at V and 2 bases at J; junction bases unmatched: 7. Germline V gene sequence: CDR1 DFQATT, CDR2 SNEGSKA (reference sequence). The CDR3 covers 13 residues. The CDR3: CSVPGLGAYEQYF. CDR3 coding DNA: TGCAGTGTTCCGGGACTAGGGGCCTACGAGCAGTACTTC.

The CDR3 spells CSAHDRGLRYGYTF. The CDR3 nucleotides read TGCAGTGCCCACGACAGGGGGCTACGCTATGGCTACACCTTC. The genes are TRBV20-1 and TRBJ1-2; 10 bases agree with TRBD1. This CDR3 has 14 residues. From germline, CDR1 is DFQATT and CDR2 SNEGSKA (reference sequence). J lost 4 bases, V lost 6 bases, and 8 bases had no gene match.

A single count supports this clonotype. This chain links TRBV7-8 with TRBJ1-6; perhaps TRBD1 as D (5 bases). The CDR3 is 14 residues long. Trimming removed 4 bases from V and 11 bases from J, with 15 bases in between. Germline V gene sequence: CDR1 SGHVS, CDR2 FQNEAQ. CDR3 sequence: CASSSHRQLTPLHF. As DNA, the CDR3 is TGTGCCAGCAGCTCTCATCGACAGTTAACACCCCTCCACTTT.

V and J are TRBV29-1 and TRBJ1-2; no reliable D call. V was trimmed by 1 base and J by 0 bases, leaving 18 bases between them. Germline V CDR1 and CDR2: SQVTM, ANQGSEA. CDR3 length: 17 residues. CDR3 residues: CSVEGINLEGANYGYTF. In DNA form, the CDR3 reads TGCAGCGTTGAAGGGATCAACTTGGAGGGAGCTAACTATGGCTACACCTTC. The full variable domain, completed using reference TRBV29-1 and TRBJ1-2, is SAVISQKPSRDICQRGTSLTIQCQVDSQVTMMFWYRQQPGQSLTLIATANQGSEATYESGFVIDKFPISRPNLTFSTLTVSNMSPEDSSIYLCSVEGINLEGANYGYTFGSGTRLTVV.

The rearrangement joins TRBV7-8 to TRBJ2-5, with D unclear. CDR3 length: 13 amino acids. Germline V CDR1 and CDR2: SGHVS, FQNEAQ. V lost 2 bases to trimming and J lost 2 bases, with 6 bases between them. CDR3 in DNA: TGTGCCAGCAGCTTACCAAGGCAAGAGACCCAGTACTTC. As protein: CASSLPRQETQYF. Using reference TRBV7-8 and TRBJ2-5 for the parts outside the CDR3, the full variable domain is GAGVSQSPRYKVAKRGQDVALRCDPISGHVSLFWYQQALGQGPEFLTYFQNEAQLDKSGLPSDRFFAERPEGSVSTLKIQRTQQEDSAVYLCASSLPRQETQYFGPGTRLLVL.

The chain recombines TRBV7-9 with TRBJ1-2; 12 nucleotides align to TRBD1. V shed 3 bases and J 11 bases; nucleotides not matched to a gene: 7. The CDR3 totals 14 residues. Germline V gives CDR1 SEHNR, CDR2 FQNEAQ (reference sequence). CDR3 amino acids: CASSLAGTGGFYTF. In DNA form, the CDR3 reads TGTGCCAGCAGCTTGGCCGGGACAGGGGGCTTTTACACCTTC.

This clonotype was observed once. The chain combines TRBV9 with TRBJ2-5, with no clear D. The germline CDR1 and CDR2 sequences are SGDLS and YYNGEE. This CDR3 region has 13 residues. V shed 0 bases and J shed 9 bases, with 12 bases lying between them. In DNA, the CDR3 is TGTGCCAGCAGCGTAGCCCCCCGCCCGCCCCAGTACTTC. Protein: CASSVAPRPPQYF.

The chain's CDR3 is CATSDGTGSSYEQYF. The CDR3 coding sequence is TGTGCCACCAGTGATGGGACAGGGAGCTCCTACGAGCAGTACTTC. The genes are TRBV24-1 and TRBJ2-7; 9 nucleotides line up with TRBD1. The CDR3 extends over 15 amino acids. CDR1 and CDR2 (germline): KGHDR, SFDVKD. The J segment lost 0 bases and the V segment lost 3 bases, leaving 2 bases of the junction unmatched.